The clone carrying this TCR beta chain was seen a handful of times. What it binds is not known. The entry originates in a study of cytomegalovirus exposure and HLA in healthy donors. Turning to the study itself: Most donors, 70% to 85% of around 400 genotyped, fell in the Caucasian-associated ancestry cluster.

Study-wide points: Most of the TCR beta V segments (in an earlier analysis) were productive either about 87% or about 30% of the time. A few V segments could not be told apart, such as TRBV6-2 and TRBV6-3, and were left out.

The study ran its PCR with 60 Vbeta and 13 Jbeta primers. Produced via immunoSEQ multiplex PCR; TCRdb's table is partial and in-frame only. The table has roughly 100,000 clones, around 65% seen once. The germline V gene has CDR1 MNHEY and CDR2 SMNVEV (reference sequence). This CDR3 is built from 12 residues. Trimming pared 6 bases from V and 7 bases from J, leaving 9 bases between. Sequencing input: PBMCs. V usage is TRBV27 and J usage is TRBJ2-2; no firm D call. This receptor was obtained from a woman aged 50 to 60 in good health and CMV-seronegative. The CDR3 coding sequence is TGTGCCAGCAGGATTTTGAGCGGGGAGCTGTTTTTT. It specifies CASRILSGELFF.